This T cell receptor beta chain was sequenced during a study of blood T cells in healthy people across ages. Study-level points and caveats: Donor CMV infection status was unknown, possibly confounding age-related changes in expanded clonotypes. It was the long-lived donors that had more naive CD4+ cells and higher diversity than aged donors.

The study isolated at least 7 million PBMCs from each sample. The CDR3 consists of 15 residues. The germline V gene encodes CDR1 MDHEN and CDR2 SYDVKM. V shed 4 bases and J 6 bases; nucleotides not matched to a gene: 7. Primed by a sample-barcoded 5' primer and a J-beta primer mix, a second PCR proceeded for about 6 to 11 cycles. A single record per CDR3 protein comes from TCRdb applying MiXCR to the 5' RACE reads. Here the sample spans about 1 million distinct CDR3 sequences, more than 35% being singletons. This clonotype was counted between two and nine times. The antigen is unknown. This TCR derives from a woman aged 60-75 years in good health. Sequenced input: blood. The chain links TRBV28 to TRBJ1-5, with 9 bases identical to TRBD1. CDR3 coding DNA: TGTGCCAGCAGTTCAAGGACAGGGGACGGTCAGCCCCAGCATTTT. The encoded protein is CASSSRTGDGQPQHF.